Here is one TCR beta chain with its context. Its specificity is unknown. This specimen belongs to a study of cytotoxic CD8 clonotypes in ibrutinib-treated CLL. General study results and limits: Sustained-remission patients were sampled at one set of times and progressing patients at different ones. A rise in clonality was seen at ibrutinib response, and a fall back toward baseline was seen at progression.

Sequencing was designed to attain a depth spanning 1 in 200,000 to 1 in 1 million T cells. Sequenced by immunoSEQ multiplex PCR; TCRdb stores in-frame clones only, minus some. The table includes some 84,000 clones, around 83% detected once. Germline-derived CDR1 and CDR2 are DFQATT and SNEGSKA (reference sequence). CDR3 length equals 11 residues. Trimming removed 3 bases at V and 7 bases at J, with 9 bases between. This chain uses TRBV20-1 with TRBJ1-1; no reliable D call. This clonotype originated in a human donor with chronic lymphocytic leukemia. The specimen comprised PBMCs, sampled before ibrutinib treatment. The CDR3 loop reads CSASVRFEAFF. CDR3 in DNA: TGCAGTGCTAGTGTTCGGTTTGAAGCTTTCTTT.